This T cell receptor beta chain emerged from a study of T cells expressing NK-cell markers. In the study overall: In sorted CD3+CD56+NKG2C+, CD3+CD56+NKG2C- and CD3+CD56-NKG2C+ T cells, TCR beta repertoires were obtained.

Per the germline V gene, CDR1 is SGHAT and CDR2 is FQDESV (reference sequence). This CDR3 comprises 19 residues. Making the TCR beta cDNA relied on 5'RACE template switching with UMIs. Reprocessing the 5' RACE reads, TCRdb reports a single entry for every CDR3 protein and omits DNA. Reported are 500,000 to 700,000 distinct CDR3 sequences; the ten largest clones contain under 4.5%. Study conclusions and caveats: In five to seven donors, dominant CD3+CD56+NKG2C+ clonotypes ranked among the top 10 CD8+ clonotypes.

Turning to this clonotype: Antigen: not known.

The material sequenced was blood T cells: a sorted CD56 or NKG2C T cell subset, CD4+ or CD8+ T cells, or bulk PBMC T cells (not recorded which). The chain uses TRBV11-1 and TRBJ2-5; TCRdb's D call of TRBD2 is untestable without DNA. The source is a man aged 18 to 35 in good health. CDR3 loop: CASSRRPGLAERAPETQYF.